These 20 T cell receptor beta chains share one sample of origin, sequenced in a study of spatial heterogeneity in lung cancer. The time point here: blood at routine non-recurrence follow-up after resection. Unsorted tumor, nontumor lung tissue or cryopreserved PBMC supplied the whole RNA. MiXCR, applied by TCRdb to the 5' RACE reads, yields one record per CDR3 protein. The table shows some 120,000 distinct CDR3 sequences, with 10% to 15% occurring only once. The input for sequencing was PBMCs, taken at follow-up. These receptors all stem from a male donor with early-stage non-small cell lung cancer.

This clonotype was picked up many times. The chain carries TRBV10-3 and TRBJ2-5; TRBD2 matches at 11 bases. After removal of 3 bases from V and 2 bases from J, the junction contained 2 bases not matched to a gene. This CDR3 region has 15 residues. Germline V CDR1 and CDR2: ENHRY, SYGVKD. The CDR3 loop is CAISDSGGEQETQYF. DNA for the CDR3: TGTGCCATCAGTGATAGCGGGGGGGAACAAGAGACCCAGTACTTC.

This clonotype was detected a few times. The V gene is TRBV21-1, the J gene TRBJ1-5; no check of the table's D call, TRBD1, against the DNA was made. TRBV21-1 is an annotated pseudogene. The CDR3 is 17 residues long. Here the CDR3 reads CASSNDWDRRCNQPQHF. The CDR3 region has the DNA TGTGCCAGCAGCAACGACTGGGACAGGAGATGCAATCAGCCCCAGCATTTT.

This clonotype was counted only a few times. The chain uses TRBV20-1 and TRBJ2-2, with 8 nucleotides matching TRBD2. Germline V CDR1 and CDR2: DFQATT, SNEGSKA (reference sequence). The CDR3 covers 15 residues. With V trimmed by 2 bases and J by 6 bases, 8 bases remained unmatched. The CDR3 loop is CSARPRGLAAGELFF. CDR3 bases: TGCAGTGCTAGACCCCGCGGACTAGCTGCCGGGGAGCTGTTTTTT.

There are many counts of this clonotype. The chain uses TRBV14 and TRBJ1-1; D unclear. The CDR3 has 13 amino acids. Trimming shortened V by 5 bases and J by 7 bases, and 14 bases separated the two germline ends. Germline CDR1 and CDR2: SGHDN and FVKESK. DNA for the CDR3: TGTGCCAGCAGCTATTCTTTCGGCTATGAAGCTTTCTTT. Its translation: CASSYSFGYEAFF.

The chain joins TRBV7-2 to TRBJ1-4, with 9 bases lining up with TRBD1. Trimming removed 1 base from V and 7 bases from J; junction bases left unmatched: 7. The CDR3 length is 16 residues. Germline V lookup: CDR1 SGHTA, CDR2 FQGNSA. The CDR3 sequence: CASSLGYRGLSEKLFF. The CDR3 nucleotides are TGTGCCAGCAGCTTAGGGTACAGGGGGCTTAGTGAAAAACTGTTTTTT.

The rearrangement uses TRBV4-2 and TRBJ1-1; maybe TRBD1 (5 bases). Trimming took 2 bases from V and 7 from J, leaving 17 bases between them. CDR1 is LGHNA and CDR2 is YNFKEQ in the germline V gene. CDR3 length: 15 residues. CDR3 nucleotides: TGTGCCAGCAGCCAATCAACCGCCGGCGGGGGTGAAGCTTTCTTT. It yields the protein CASSQSTAGGGEAFF.

In its sample, this clonotype was seen many times. The V and J genes are TRBV19 and TRBJ2-4; no definite D call. This CDR3 spans 16 amino acids. Germline V lookup: CDR1 LNHDA, CDR2 SQIVND (reference sequence). V was pared by 5 bases and J by 4 bases, with 18 bases between. CDR3 sequence: CASSEQAPNRKNIQYF. CDR3 DNA: TGTGCCAGTAGTGAGCAGGCTCCTAATCGTAAAAACATTCAGTACTTC.

This clonotype appeared many times. The V gene is TRBV29-1, the J gene TRBJ1-1; weak D call: TRBD1 (5 bases). V was pared by 4 bases and J by 4 bases, with 19 bases between. The CDR3 sequence is 15 residues long. CDR1 is SQVTM and CDR2 is ANQGSEA in the germline V gene. The CDR3 bases are TGCAGCGTTGGAAGTAGAGGTGCAGGGAGCACTGAAGCTTTCTTT. This gives the protein CSVGSRGAGSTEAFF.

This clonotype showed up just a few times. The chain couples TRBV10-3 to TRBJ1-5; 8 positions agree with TRBD1. The CDR3 is made up of 15 amino acids. With V trimmed by 0 bases and J by 5 bases, 3 bases remained unmatched. Germline CDR1 is ENHRY and CDR2 is SYGVKD. The CDR3 DNA reads as TGTGCCATCAGTGAGTCGGGGACAGGATATCAGCCCCAGCATTTT. Encoded protein: CAISESGTGYQPQHF.

This clonotype has a count of ten or more. This chain connects TRBV6-5 to TRBJ2-5; 8 nucleotides align to TRBD1. With 5 bases clipped from V and 4 bases from J, the junction kept 9 bases outside the gene matches. Germline CDR1 reads MNHEY; CDR2 reads SVGAGI. The CDR3 is 15 amino acids. CDR3 nucleotides: TGTGCCAGCAGTATCCTACAGGGGGAAGGAGAGACCCAGTACTTC. It codes for CASSILQGEGETQYF.

This clonotype has a handful of counts. V and J are TRBV5-1 and TRBJ2-3; D is uncertain. V lost 4 bases and J 4 bases, leaving 16 bases between the germline ends. This CDR3 comprises 15 residues. CDR1 SGHRS and CDR2 YFSETQ come from the germline V gene. DNA of the CDR3: TGCGCCAGCAGCATTGGATACGCCGAGCCAGATACGCAGTATTTT. It is translated as CASSIGYAEPDTQYF.

This clonotype has a count of ten or more. V is TRBV20-1 and J is TRBJ2-1, with D possibly TRBD1 on 6 matching bases. The germline V and J ends were trimmed by 3 bases and 4 bases, with 10 bases remaining between them. This CDR3 contains 13 residues. The germline V gene encodes CDR1 DFQATT and CDR2 SNEGSKA (reference sequence). CDR3 region: CSAREGQYNEQFF. In DNA form, the CDR3 reads TGCAGTGCTAGGGAAGGACAGTACAATGAGCAGTTCTTC.

Concerning this clonotype itself: A much more abundant neighbour one base away suggests this may be a read error. The chain carries TRBV29-1 and TRBJ2-3; D might be TRBD2 (6 bases). CDR3 length: 14 amino acids. V lost 6 bases, J lost 2 bases, and 15 bases lay in between. Looked up from germline, CDR1 is SQVTM and CDR2 is ANQGSEA. CDR3 loop: CSVSSGPNTDTQYF. The DNA for the CDR3 is TGCAGCGTCTCAAGCGGGCCCAACACAGATACGCAGTATTTT.

Here the CDR3 DNA reads TGTGCCAGCCACGTCACGGGCTCCTACGAGCAGTACTTC. Encoded protein: CASHVTGSYEQYF. The J gene is TRBJ2-7, the V gene TRBV6-2 or TRBV6-3; D remains ambiguous. CDR1 is MNHEY, CDR2 SVGEGT, per germline. The CDR3 consists of 13 residues. V was clipped by 8 bases and J by 0 bases, with 11 bases between them.

This clonotype was recorded many times. The CDR3 sequence: CSVDTDTQYF. CDR3 sequence (DNA): TGCAGCGTTGATACAGATACGCAGTATTTT. This chain uses TRBV29-1 with TRBJ2-3; no definite D call. The CDR3 loop spans 10 amino acids. The V end was cut by 3 bases, the J end by 3 bases, with 1 base between. Germline loops: CDR1 SQVTM, CDR2 ANQGSEA.

This clonotype was detected ten times or more. V is TRBV20-1 and J is TRBJ2-3; D remains ambiguous. CDR1 DFQATT and CDR2 SNEGSKA come from the germline V gene (reference sequence). CDR3 length equals 10 residues. The germline V and J ends were trimmed by 2 bases and 5 bases, with 2 bases remaining between them. CDR3 sequence reads: CSARKDTQYF. The DNA for the CDR3 is TGCAGTGCTAGAAAAGATACGCAGTATTTT.

This clonotype was seen a few times. V gene TRBV11-2 combines with J gene TRBJ2-1; D may match TRBD1 or TRBD2 (5 bases each). The CDR3 loop spans 14 amino acids. From germline, CDR1 is SGHAT and CDR2 FQNNGV. Trimming took off 0 bases at V and 7 bases at J, with 10 bases between the two ends. CDR3 DNA sequence: TGTGCCAGCAGCTTAGATCATTGGGGGAATGAGCAGTTCTTC. This gives the protein CASSLDHWGNEQFF.

This clonotype has a handful of counts. The chain has TRBV20-1 and TRBJ2-1, with a possible D match to TRBD2 (5 bases). The CDR3 length is 11 residues. V lost 3 bases and J lost 9, with 9 bases in between. Per the germline V gene, CDR1 is DFQATT and CDR2 is SNEGSKA (reference sequence). The CDR3 bases are TGCAGTGCTAGTACAAGCGGTGAGCAGTTCTTC. Protein product: CSASTSGEQFF.

The table lists this clonotype with many counts. The chain carries TRBV27 and TRBJ2-1; no clear D gene. The CDR3 runs to 12 residues. Per the germline V gene, CDR1 is MNHEY and CDR2 is SMNVEV (reference sequence). The ends were cut back, 3 bases at V and 7 bases at J, with 7 bases in the middle. This CDR3 is CASSFTGNEQFF. The CDR3 nucleotides read TGTGCCAGCAGTTTCACGGGTAATGAGCAGTTCTTC.

This clonotype occurred a few times. The chain carries TRBV4-2 and TRBJ2-3, with 11 positions matching TRBD2. There are 18 residues in the CDR3. CDR1 LGHNA and CDR2 YNFKEQ come from the germline V gene. The V gene end was trimmed by 0 bases and the J gene end by 6 bases; junction bases not matched to a gene: 11. The CDR3: CASSQELAGAPSGDTQYF. The CDR3 DNA sequence: TGTGCCAGCAGCCAAGAACTAGCGGGGGCTCCTTCGGGGGATACGCAGTATTTT.